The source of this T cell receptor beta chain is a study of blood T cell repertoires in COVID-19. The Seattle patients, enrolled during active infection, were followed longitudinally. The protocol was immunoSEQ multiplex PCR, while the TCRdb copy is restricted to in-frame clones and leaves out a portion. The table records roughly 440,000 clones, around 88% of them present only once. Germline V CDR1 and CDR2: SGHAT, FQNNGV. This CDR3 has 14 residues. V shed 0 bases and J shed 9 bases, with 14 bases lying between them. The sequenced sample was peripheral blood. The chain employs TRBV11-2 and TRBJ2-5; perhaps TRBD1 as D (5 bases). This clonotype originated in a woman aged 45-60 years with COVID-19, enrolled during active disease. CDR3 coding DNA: TGTGCCAGCAGCTTAGAACGGCAGGGCCCGGCCCAGTACTTC. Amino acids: CASSLERQGPAQYF.